Sequencing of this T cell receptor beta chain was carried out in a study of blood T cell repertoires in COVID-19. Turning to the study itself: There were acute and convalescent COVID-19 samples, and they came from the United States, Italy and Spain.

The authors' processing: Amplification from reference gene primers served as the basis for estimated nucleated cell counts. Produced via immunoSEQ multiplex PCR; TCRdb's table is partial and in-frame only. That table supplies the V and J calls and clone size; D and trimming were determined from the DNA. Of about 220,000 clones listed, approximately 83% are singletons. The V segment lost 4 bases and the J segment 5 bases; nucleotides outside the gene matches: 9. Germline lookup yields CDR1 SGHVS and CDR2 FNYEAQ. The CDR3 consists of 15 residues. This clone was picked up a small number of times. The TCR originated in a woman aged 25 to 39 who had recovered from COVID-19. The source material was peripheral blood. The V and J genes are TRBV7-6 and TRBJ2-7, with 9 bases matching TRBD1. The CDR3 DNA follows: TGTGCCAGCAGCTACTACAGGGGGCTTCGGAACGAGCAGTACTTC. Protein sequence: CASSYYRGLRNEQYF. The full variable domain, with the rest looked up from reference TRBV7-6 and TRBJ2-7, is GAGVSQSPRYKVTKRGQDVALRCDPISGHVSLYWYRQALGQGPEFLTYFNYEAQQDKSGLPNDRFSAERPEGSISTLTIQRTEQRDSAMYRCASSYYRGLRNEQYFGPGTRLTVT.